The entry that follows covers one T cell receptor beta chain sequence. What it recognizes is unknown. This sample was taken from a study of T cells after yellow fever vaccination. Study outcomes and limitations: CD4 and CD8 compartments shared a small share of clonotypes, likely from convergent recombination.

The CDR3 has 17 residues. Germline loops: CDR1 MNHEY, CDR2 SVGEGT. The trim removed 6 bases at V and 0 bases at J, leaving 8 bases unmatched. A 5'RACE template-switching step, the method used to make TCR cDNA, added a universal primer site and UMIs. Each CDR3 protein is one row after TCRdb ran MiXCR on the 5' RACE reads. The sample includes about 320,000 distinct CDR3 sequences, about 11% of them seen just once. The rearrangement uses TRBV6-2 or TRBV6-3 and TRBJ2-2, with 9 nucleotides matching TRBD1. The clonotype comes from a man between 18 and 29 years old who received the YFV17D yellow fever vaccine. The specimen was CD4+ T cells sorted from PBMCs, collected 45 days after the yellow fever booster vaccination. The DNA for the CDR3 is TGTGCCAGCAGCCGAACGGGACAGGGTACGAACACCGGGGAGCTGTTTTTT. Translating gives CASSRTGQGTNTGELFF.